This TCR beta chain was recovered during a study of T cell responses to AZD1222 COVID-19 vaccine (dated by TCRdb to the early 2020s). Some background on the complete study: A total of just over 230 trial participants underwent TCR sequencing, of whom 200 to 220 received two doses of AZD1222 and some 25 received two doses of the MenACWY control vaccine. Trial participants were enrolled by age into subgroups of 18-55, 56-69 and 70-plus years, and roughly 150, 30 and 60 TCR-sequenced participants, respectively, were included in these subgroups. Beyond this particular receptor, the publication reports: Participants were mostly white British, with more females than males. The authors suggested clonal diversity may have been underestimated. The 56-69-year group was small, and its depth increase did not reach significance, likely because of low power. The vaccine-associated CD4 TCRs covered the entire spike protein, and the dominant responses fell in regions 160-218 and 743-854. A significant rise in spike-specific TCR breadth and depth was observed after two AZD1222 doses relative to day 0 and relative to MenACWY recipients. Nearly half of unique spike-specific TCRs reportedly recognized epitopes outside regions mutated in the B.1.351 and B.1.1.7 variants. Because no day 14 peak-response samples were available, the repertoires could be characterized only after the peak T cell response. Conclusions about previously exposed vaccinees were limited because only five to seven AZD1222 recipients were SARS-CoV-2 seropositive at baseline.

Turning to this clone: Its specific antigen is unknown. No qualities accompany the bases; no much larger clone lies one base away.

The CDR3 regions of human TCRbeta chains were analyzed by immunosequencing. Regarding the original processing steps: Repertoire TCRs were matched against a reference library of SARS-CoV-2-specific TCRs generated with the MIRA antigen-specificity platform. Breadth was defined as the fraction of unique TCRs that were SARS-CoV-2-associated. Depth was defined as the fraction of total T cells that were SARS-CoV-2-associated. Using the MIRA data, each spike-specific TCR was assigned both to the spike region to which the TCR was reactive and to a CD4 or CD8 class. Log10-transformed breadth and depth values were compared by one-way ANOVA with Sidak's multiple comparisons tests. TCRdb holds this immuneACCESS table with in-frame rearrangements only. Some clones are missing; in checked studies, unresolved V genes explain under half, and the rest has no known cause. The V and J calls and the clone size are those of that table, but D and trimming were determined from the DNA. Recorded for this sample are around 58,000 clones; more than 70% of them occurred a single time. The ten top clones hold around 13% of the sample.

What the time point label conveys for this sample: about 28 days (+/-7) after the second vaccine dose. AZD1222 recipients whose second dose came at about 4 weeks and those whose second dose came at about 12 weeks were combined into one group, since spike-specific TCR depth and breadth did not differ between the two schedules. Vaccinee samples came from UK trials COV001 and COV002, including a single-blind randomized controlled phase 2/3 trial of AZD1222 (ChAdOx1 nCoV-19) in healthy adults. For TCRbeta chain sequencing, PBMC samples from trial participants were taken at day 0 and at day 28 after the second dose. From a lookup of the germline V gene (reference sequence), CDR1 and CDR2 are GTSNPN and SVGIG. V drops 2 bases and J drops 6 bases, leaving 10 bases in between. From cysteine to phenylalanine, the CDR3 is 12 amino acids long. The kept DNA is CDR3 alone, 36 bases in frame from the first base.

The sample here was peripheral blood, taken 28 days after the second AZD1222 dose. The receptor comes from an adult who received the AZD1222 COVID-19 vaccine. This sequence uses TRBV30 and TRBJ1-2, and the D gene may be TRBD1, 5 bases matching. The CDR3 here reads CAWSRDGDGYTF. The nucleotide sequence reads TGTGCCTGGAGTCGGGACGGCGATGGCTACACCTTC.